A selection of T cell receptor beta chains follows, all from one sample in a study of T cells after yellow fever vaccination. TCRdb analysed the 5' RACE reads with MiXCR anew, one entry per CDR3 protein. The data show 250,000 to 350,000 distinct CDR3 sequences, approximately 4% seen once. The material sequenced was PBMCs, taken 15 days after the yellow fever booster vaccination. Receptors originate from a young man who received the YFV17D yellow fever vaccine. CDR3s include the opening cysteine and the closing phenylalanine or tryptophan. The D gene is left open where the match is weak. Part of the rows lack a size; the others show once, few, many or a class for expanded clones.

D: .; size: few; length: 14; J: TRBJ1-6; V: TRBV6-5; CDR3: CASSARGRDSPLHF; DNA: TGTGCCAGCAGTGCCCGGGGCAGGGATTCACCCCTCCACTTT
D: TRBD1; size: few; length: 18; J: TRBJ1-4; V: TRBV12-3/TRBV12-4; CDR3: CASSLGVGGQGAGEKLFF; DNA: TGTGCCAGCAGTTTAGGAGTGGGAGGACAGGGGGCAGGAGAAAAACTGTTTTTT
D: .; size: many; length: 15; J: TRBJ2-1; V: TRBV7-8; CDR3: CASRSGTGVYNEQFF; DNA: TGTGCCAGCAGGTCCGGGACCGGGGTATACAATGAGCAGTTCTTC
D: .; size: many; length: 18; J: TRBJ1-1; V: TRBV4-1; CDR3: CASSQDLGTQHRGAEAFF; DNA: TGCGCCAGCAGCCAAGATTTGGGGACACAGCATAGGGGGGCTGAAGCTTTCTTT
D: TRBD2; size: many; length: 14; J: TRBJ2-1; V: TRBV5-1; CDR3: CASSLVPGLRSEQF; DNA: TGCGCCAGCAGCTTGGTCCCGGGACTAAGGAGTGAGCAGTTC
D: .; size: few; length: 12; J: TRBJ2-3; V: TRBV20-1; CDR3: CSASGEAVTQYF; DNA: TGCAGTGCTAGTGGGGAGGCTGTTACGCAGTATTTT
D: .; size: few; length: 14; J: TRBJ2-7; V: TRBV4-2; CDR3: CASSPRGDPYEQYF; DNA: TGTGCCAGCAGCCCGCGTGGGGATCCCTACGAGCAGTACTTC
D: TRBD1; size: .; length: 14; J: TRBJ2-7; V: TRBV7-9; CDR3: CASSPGQGGYEQYF; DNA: TGTGCCAGCAGTCCAGGACAGGGTGGCTACGAGCAGTACTTC
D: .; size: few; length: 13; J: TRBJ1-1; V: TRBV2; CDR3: CASSFESDTLAFF; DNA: TGTGCCAGCAGTTTTGAGTCCGACACCTTAGCTTTCTTT
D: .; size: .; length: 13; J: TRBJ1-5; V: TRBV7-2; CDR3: CASSPVGMQPQHF; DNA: TGTGCCAGCAGCCCGGTGGGGATGCAGCCCCAGCATTTT
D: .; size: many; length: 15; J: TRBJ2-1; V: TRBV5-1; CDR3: CASSLGQNSYNEQFF; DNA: TGCGCCAGCAGCTTGGGGCAGAACTCCTACAATGAGCAGTTCTTC
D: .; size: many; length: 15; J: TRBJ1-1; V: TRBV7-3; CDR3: CASSSGAPGVTEAFF; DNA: TGTGCCAGCAGCTCCGGGGCCCCTGGTGTCACTGAAGCTTTCTTT
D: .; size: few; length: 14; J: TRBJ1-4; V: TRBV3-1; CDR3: CASSRSHGGVKLFF; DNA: TGTGCCAGCAGCCGCTCGCACGGAGGGGTAAAACTGTTTTTT
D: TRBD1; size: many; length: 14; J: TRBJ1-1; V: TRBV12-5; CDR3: CASGPGQGYTEAFF; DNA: TGTGCTAGTGGTCCCGGACAGGGCTACACTGAAGCTTTCTTT
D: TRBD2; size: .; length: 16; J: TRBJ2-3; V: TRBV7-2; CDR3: CASSRMRLAGTDTQYF; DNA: TGTGCCAGCAGCCGCATGAGACTAGCGGGGACAGATACGCAGTATTTT
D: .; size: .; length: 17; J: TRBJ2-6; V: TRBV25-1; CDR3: CASSEDGLNSGANVLTF; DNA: TGTGCCAGCAGTGAGGACGGCCTGAACTCTGGGGCCAACGTCCTGACTTTC
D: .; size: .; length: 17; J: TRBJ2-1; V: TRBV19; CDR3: CASSIEAPWTAYNEQFF; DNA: TGTGCCAGTAGTATAGAGGCCCCTTGGACAGCCTACAATGAGCAGTTCTTC
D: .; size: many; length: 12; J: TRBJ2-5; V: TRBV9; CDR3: CASSTSSETQYF; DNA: TGTGCCAGCAGCACCTCAAGTGAGACCCAGTACTTC
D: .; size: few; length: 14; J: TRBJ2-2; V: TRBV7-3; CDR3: CASSPTGNTGELFF; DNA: TGTGCCAGCAGCCCGACAGGGAACACCGGGGAGCTGTTTTTT
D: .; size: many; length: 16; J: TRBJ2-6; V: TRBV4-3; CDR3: CASTSEGGTGANVLTF; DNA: TGCGCCAGCACCTCCGAAGGGGGGACTGGGGCCAACGTCCTGACTTTC
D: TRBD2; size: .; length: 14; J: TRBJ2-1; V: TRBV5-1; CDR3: CASSSRLATNEQFF; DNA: TGCGCCAGCAGCTCCAGACTAGCCACGAATGAGCAGTTCTTC
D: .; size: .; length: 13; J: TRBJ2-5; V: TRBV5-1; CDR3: CASSYQGEETQYF; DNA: TGCGCCAGCAGCTACCAGGGAGAAGAGACCCAGTACTTC
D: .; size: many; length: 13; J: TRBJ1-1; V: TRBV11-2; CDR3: CASSSQSNTEAFF; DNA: TGTGCCAGCAGCTCACAATCGAACACTGAAGCTTTCTTT
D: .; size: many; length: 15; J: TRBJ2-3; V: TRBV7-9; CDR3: CASSSGWASTDTQYF; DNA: TGTGCCAGCAGCTCGGGGTGGGCAAGCACAGATACGCAGTATTTT
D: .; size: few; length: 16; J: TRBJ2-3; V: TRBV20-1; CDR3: CSARPRSVGSTDTQYF; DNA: TGCAGTGCTAGACCCCGGTCGGTCGGAAGCACAGATACGCAGTATTTT
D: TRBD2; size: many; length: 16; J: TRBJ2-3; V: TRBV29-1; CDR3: CSVEMGLAGDTDTQYF; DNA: TGCAGCGTTGAAATGGGACTAGCGGGGGACACAGATACGCAGTATTTT
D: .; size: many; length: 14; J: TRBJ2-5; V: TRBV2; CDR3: CASRPTGFWETQYF; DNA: TGTGCCAGCAGACCCACAGGGTTTTGGGAGACCCAGTACTTC
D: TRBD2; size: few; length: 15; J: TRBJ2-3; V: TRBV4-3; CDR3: CASSQERAGGDTQYF; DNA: TGCGCCAGCAGCCAAGAGAGAGCGGGGGGGGATACGCAGTATTTT